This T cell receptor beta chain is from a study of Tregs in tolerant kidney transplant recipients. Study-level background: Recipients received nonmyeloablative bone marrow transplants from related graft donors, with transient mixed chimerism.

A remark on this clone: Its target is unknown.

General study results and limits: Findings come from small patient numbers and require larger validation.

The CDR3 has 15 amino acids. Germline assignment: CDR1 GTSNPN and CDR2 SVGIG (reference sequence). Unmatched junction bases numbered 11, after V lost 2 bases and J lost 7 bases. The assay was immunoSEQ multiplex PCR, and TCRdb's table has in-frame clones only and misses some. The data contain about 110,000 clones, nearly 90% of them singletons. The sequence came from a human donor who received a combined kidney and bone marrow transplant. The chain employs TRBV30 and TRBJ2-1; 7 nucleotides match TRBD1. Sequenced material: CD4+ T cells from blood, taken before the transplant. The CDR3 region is CAWSIGRQGGNEQFF. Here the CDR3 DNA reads TGTGCCTGGAGTATAGGGAGACAGGGTGGAAATGAGCAGTTCTTC.